Listed below are T cell receptor beta chains from one sample, sequenced in a study of T cells after yellow fever vaccination. TCRdb ran MiXCR on the 5' RACE reads and lists one entry per CDR3 protein. The sample carries hundreds of thousands of distinct CDR3 sequences, roughly 8.7% recorded once. The sequenced sample was PBMCs, obtained on the day of the first yellow fever vaccination. The receptors come from a man aged 18 to 29 who received the YFV17D yellow fever vaccine. The CDR3 runs from the conserved cysteine through the conserved F or W. Fields, in order: clone size, J gene, CDR3 length, V gene, D gene, CDR3 DNA, CDR3 protein. D genes are given only for firm matches. Not every row has a clone size; where given, it reads once, few, many or a size class.

>few|TRBJ1-2|14|TRBV11-2|.
TGTGCCAGCAGCTTAGATTCCGACTTCTATGGCTACACCTTC
CASSLDSDFYGYTF
>.|TRBJ2-1|20|TRBV4-1|TRBD1
TGCGCCAGCAGCCAAGGGCCAATCTCCGTTGGGACAGGGTTGTACAATGAGCAGTTCTTC
CASSQGPISVGTGLYNEQFF
>many|TRBJ2-5|16|TRBV5-1|TRBD2
TGCGCCAGCAGCTTGGGCGGACTAGCGGGGGGAGAGACCCAGTACTTC
CASSLGGLAGGETQYF
>.|TRBJ2-5|15|TRBV12-3/TRBV12-4|TRBD2
TGTGCCAGCAGTTTAGCGGGACTAGCTCAAGAGACCCAGTACTTC
CASSLAGLAQETQYF
>.|TRBJ1-1|13|TRBV29-1|.
TGCAGCGTTCTTGTCCCGGGCCTTCATTCTTCTTTCTTT
CSVLVPGLHSSFF
>few|TRBJ2-1|17|TRBV11-1|TRBD2
TGTGCCAGCATCAGGACTAGCGGGGGCCGCTCCTACAATGAGCAGTTCTTC
CASIRTSGGRSYNEQFF
>.|TRBJ2-3|15|TRBV4-2|TRBD2
TGTGCCAGCAGCCAAAACGCGGGGGGTCGAGATACGCAGTATTTT
CASSQNAGGRDTQYF
>few|TRBJ1-2|13|TRBV20-1|.
TGCAGTGCTAGACCAGGGGTGACGAATGGCTACACCTTC
CSARPGVTNGYTF
>.|TRBJ2-5|15|TRBV27|TRBD1
TGTGCCAGCAGTCCAGGGGGATCGGCTAAGGGGACCCAGTACTTC
CASSPGGSAKGTQYF
>few|TRBJ2-1|14|TRBV2|TRBD2
TGTGCCAGTACTAGCGGGGAGATGGGAAATGAGCAGTTCTTC
CASTSGEMGNEQFF
>.|TRBJ2-3|13|TRBV6-1|.
TGTGCCTCCCGGGGGCAAAGCACAGATACGCAGTATTTT
CASRGQSTDTQYF
>few|TRBJ2-5|14|TRBV7-2|.
TGTGCCAGCAGCTTAGCTACGGGTTTAGAGACCCAGTACTTC
CASSLATGLETQYF
>few|TRBJ2-7|13|TRBV5-1|.
TGCGCCAGCAGCTTGTCCGGAGTTTACGAGCAGTACTTC
CASSLSGVYEQYF
>few|TRBJ1-1|13|TRBV29-1|.
TGCAGCGTTTCCGAGGGGATGGCAACTGGAGCTTTCTTT
CSVSEGMATGAFF
>many|TRBJ2-3|16|TRBV2|TRBD1
TGTGCCAGCAGTTTTGGGACAGCTTGGGGGACAGATACGCAGTATTTT
CASSFGTAWGTDTQYF
>.|TRBJ2-4|18|TRBV6-5|.
TGTGCCAGCAGTTACTCGGCAGGAGACGTACTAGCCAAAAACATTCAGTACTTC
CASSYSAGDVLAKNIQYF
>.|TRBJ2-7|13|TRBV27|TRBD2
TGTGCCAGCAGTGGAGCGGGGGGGCGCGAGCAGTACTTC
CASSGAGGREQYF
>few|TRBJ2-5|14|TRBV14|TRBD1
TGTGCCAGCAGCCCACGGACAGGGCCGGAGACCCAGTACTTC
CASSPRTGPETQYF
>.|TRBJ2-7|15|TRBV20-1|.
TGCAGTGCTAGAGACTCCGGGACGCAGTCCTACGAGCAGTACTTC
CSARDSGTQSYEQYF
>many|TRBJ1-1|14|TRBV6-5|TRBD1
TGTGCCAGCAGCTTAGTAGGGGGCACCACTGAAGCTTTCTTT
CASSLVGGTTEAFF
>many|TRBJ1-6|14|TRBV12-3/TRBV12-4|.
TGTGCCAGCAGTTTACAAGGCCCCGATTCACCCCTCCACTTT
CASSLQGPDSPLHF
>.|TRBJ1-5|13|TRBV27|.
TGTGCCAGCAGCGAAAACGGGGATCAGCCCCAGCATTTT
CASSENGDQPQHF
>.|TRBJ1-1|13|TRBV5-5|.
TGTGCCAGCAGCTGGGACATCAACACTGAAGCTTTCTTT
CASSWDINTEAFF
>few|TRBJ1-4|13|TRBV20-1|.
TGCAGTGCCGTAACAGGGTTGGAGGAAAAACTGTTTTTT
CSAVTGLEEKLFF
>many|TRBJ1-1|13|TRBV7-8|.
TGTGCCAGCAACCCACTGGGGGGCACTGAAGCTTTCTTT
CASNPLGGTEAFF
>few|TRBJ1-1|18|TRBV12-3/TRBV12-4|.
TGTGCCAGCAGTTTTCCCTTCGGCGGGGGGATCCCCAACACTGAAGCTTTCTTT
CASSFPFGGGIPNTEAFF
>many|TRBJ1-1|13|TRBV2|.
TGTGCCAGCAGTGGGGAGGGGAACACTGAAGCTTTCTTT
CASSGEGNTEAFF
>.|TRBJ2-1|11|TRBV20-1|.
TGCAGTGCTACAGCGGTCGGTGAGCAGTTCTTC
CSATAVGEQFF
>few|TRBJ1-1|12|TRBV20-1|TRBD1
TGCAGTGCCCGGGACAGTTTGACTGAAGCTTTCTTT
CSARDSLTEAFF
>.|TRBJ1-2|12|TRBV12-3/TRBV12-4|.
TGTGCCAGCACGGGGGATCGATATGGCTACACCTTC
CASTGDRYGYTF
>few|TRBJ2-7|14|TRBV5-1|TRBD1
TGCGCCAGCAGCTTACAGGGGGGTATCTACGAGCAGTACTTC
CASSLQGGIYEQYF
>few|TRBJ1-1|13|TRBV12-3/TRBV12-4|TRBD1
TGTGCCAGCAGTCCCAGGGGGTTCGCTGAAGCTTTCTTT
CASSPRGFAEAFF
>once|TRBJ1-5|14|TRBV6-1|.
TGTGCCAGCAGTGTTTTGACTATCAATCAGCCCCAGCATTTT
CASSVLTINQPQHF
>many|TRBJ2-1|13|TRBV5-1|.
TGCGCCAGCAGCTTGGAGGCCTCCAATGAGCAGTTCTTC
CASSLEASNEQFF
>many|TRBJ1-2|14|TRBV6-2/TRBV6-3|.
TGTGCCAGCAGTTACTCGGCCTACAGGGAGTACGACACCTTC
CASSYSAYREYDTF
>.|TRBJ1-6|16|TRBV20-1|TRBD1
TGCTGTGCTAGAGTGCCCCAGACAGGGGGGAATTCACCCCTCCACTTT
CCARVPQTGGNSPLHF
>many|TRBJ1-6|13|TRBV12-3/TRBV12-4|.
TGTGCCAGCACCCCGATACTTAATTCACCCCTCCACTTT
CASTPILNSPLHF
>few|TRBJ2-1|21|TRBV12-5|TRBD2
TGTGCTAGTGGTTTGGTACCCCTTGGACTAGCGGGGGTGAACTCCTACAATGAGCAGTTCTTC
CASGLVPLGLAGVNSYNEQFF
>.|TRBJ2-3|15|TRBV18|.
TGTGCCACCACCCCCCTGGGCGGCAGCACAGATACGCAGTATTTT
CATTPLGGSTDTQYF
>few|TRBJ2-5|12|TRBV29-1|.
TGCAGCGTTGAAAACCTCGGAGAGACCCAGTACTTC
CSVENLGETQYF
>few|TRBJ2-3|14|TRBV3-1|.
TGTGCCAGCAGCCAACTAGGGAGCACAGATACGCAGTATTTT
CASSQLGSTDTQYF
>few|TRBJ2-2|16|TRBV5-1|TRBD2
TGCGCCAGCAGACCGAGCGGGGGCCTGAACACCGGGGAGCTGTTTTTT
CASRPSGGLNTGELFF
>.|TRBJ2-3|15|TRBV7-2|.
TGTGCCAGCAGCCCTCGGGGCTTCGCCACAGATACGCAGTATTTT
CASSPRGFATDTQYF
>.|TRBJ2-3|13|TRBV20-1|.
TGCAGTGCTAGAGAGATGGCCCCAGATACGCAGTATTTT
CSAREMAPDTQYF
>few|TRBJ2-3|14|TRBV12-3/TRBV12-4|.
TGTGCCAGCAGTTTCGGGCGGACCACAGATACGCAGTATTTT
CASSFGRTTDTQYF
>few|TRBJ2-6|17|TRBV5-1|.
TGCGCCAGCAGCTTGTCGGGGAACCCCCCTGGGGCCAACGTCCTGACTTTC
CASSLSGNPPGANVLTF
>many|TRBJ2-4|17|TRBV2|.
TGTGCCAGCAGCCAGCACCCCAGGACTCTTGCCCCCAACATTCAGTACTTC
CASSQHPRTLAPNIQYF
>.|TRBJ1-2|13|TRBV6-6|.
TGTGCCAGCAGTTACCGCCAGGAGTATGGCTACACCTTC
CASSYRQEYGYTF
>few|TRBJ2-2|15|TRBV4-2|TRBD1
TGTGCCAGCAGCCCCCGGGACAGGGTTTCAGGGGAGCTGTTTTTT
CASSPRDRVSGELFF
>few|TRBJ2-3|13|TRBV20-1|TRBD2
TGCAGTGCTAGGACTAGCCCCCCAGATACGCAGTATTTT
CSARTSPPDTQYF
>.|TRBJ2-6|16|TRBV6-2/TRBV6-3|.
TGTGCCAGCAGTAAACAGGGCTTCGCTGGGGCCAACGTCCTGACTTTC
CASSKQGFAGANVLTF
>few|TRBJ1-6|16|TRBV20-1|.
TGCAGTGCTAGGGCCAGTCCCGGGACACTAGATTCACCCCTCCACTTT
CSARASPGTLDSPLHF
>many|TRBJ1-5|14|TRBV12-3/TRBV12-4|.
TGTGCCAGCAGTTTATCAGGGGGCAATCAGCCCCAGCATTTT
CASSLSGGNQPQHF
>.|TRBJ1-1|17|TRBV7-2|TRBD1
TGTGCCAGCAGCCCCTACCGGGACAGGGTTATGAACACTGAAGCTTTCTTT
CASSPYRDRVMNTEAFF
>.|TRBJ2-3|14|TRBV7-6|.
TGTGCCAGCGCCCCCGCCTCTAACACAGATACGCAGTATTTT
CASAPASNTDTQYF
>many|TRBJ2-7|14|TRBV7-2|.
TGTGCCAGCAGCTTGGGGACAAAAACCTACGAGCAGTACTTC
CASSLGTKTYEQYF
>few|TRBJ1-6|16|TRBV18|.
TGTGCCAGCTCACCGCGCGTTTTGGGGGCTGATTCACCCCTCCACTTT
CASSPRVLGADSPLHF
>.|TRBJ1-5|15|TRBV18|.
TGTGCCAGCTCCCTCCAGGGAATTGGCAATCAGCCCCAGCATTTT
CASSLQGIGNQPQHF